The 21 T cell receptor beta chains given below trace back to one sample, sequenced in a study of metastatic and nonmetastatic thyroid tumors. Patients underwent thyroid surgery, and none had received any treatment before it. TCRdb re-called clones via MiXCR from the PCR reads. This table holds about 52,000 clones, more than 15% found once. Input material: blood. All receptors come from a female donor with papillary thyroid cancer or a benign thyroid nodule (not recorded which). Some clones in this sample may be carry-over from other donors' samples.

This clone was detected many times. The rearrangement joins TRBV18 to TRBJ2-1; the match to TRBD1 covers 8 bases. Trimming cost V 2 bases and J 8 bases; bases outside gene matches: 5. The CDR3 covers 14 residues. The germline CDR1 and CDR2 sequences are KGHSH and LQKENI. This CDR3 is CASSPWQGADEQFF. CDR3 coding DNA: TGTGCCAGCTCACCATGGCAGGGGGCGGATGAGCAGTTCTTC.

Ten or more counts support this clone. V is TRBV5-1 and J is TRBJ2-7; D ambiguous. CDR1 is SGHRS, CDR2 YFSETQ, per germline. The V end was cut by 4 bases, the J end by 0 bases, with 8 bases between. CDR3 size: 13 residues. The CDR3 reads CASSGSNSYEQYF. The CDR3 DNA sequence: TGCGCCAGCAGCGGATCGAACTCCTACGAGCAGTACTTC.

This clone was seen at least ten times. The gene calls are TRBV24-1 and TRBJ1-2, with 7 bases aligning to TRBD1. J lost 7 bases, V lost 3 bases, and 7 bases had no gene match. The CDR3 loop spans 14 amino acids. Germline V gene data show CDR1 as KGHDR and CDR2 as SFDVKD. The CDR3 nucleotides read TGTGCCACCAGTGATCGGCGAGGGGGCTCTGGCTACACCTTC. Translated: CATSDRRGGSGYTF.

This clone was seen many times. This chain joins TRBV5-6 and TRBJ1-2, with D uncertain. The CDR3 has 14 residues. The ends were cut back, 2 bases at V and 0 bases at J, with 8 bases in the middle. CDR1 SGHDT and CDR2 YYEEEE come from the germline V gene. The CDR3 spells CASSFLYTNYGYTF. In DNA, the CDR3 is TGTGCCAGCAGCTTCCTTTATACTAACTATGGCTACACCTTC.

In this sample, this clone turned up a few times. A much larger clone lies a single base off, so this may be a read error. This specimen includes other DNA sequences encoding the same CDR3. The chain has TRBV15 and TRBJ2-5, with D possibly matching TRBD2 (5 bases). The CDR3 runs to 20 residues. Trimming pared 0 bases from V and 5 bases from J, leaving 28 bases between. CDR1 LNHNV and CDR2 YYDKDF come from the germline V gene (reference sequence). CDR3: CATSRDYLGAADSRGETQYF. DNA for the CDR3: TGTGCCACCAGCAGAGATTATTTGGGAGCGGCGGACTCACGTGGGGAGACCCAGTACTTC.

This clone was seen at least ten times. The rearrangement joins TRBV6-1 to TRBJ1-1, with D maybe TRBD1 (5 bases). V lost 3 bases and J lost 11, with 19 bases in between. Germline CDR1 and CDR2: MNHNS and SASEGT. This CDR3 region has 14 residues. The CDR3 reads CASSDGGQGRLAFF. For the CDR3, the DNA is TGTGCCAGCAGTGATGGGGGTCAGGGACGGTTGGCTTTCTTT.

This clone was detected many times. The gene calls are TRBV6-1 and TRBJ2-7; D might be TRBD2 (6 bases). Germline loops: CDR1 MNHNS, CDR2 SASEGT. V shed 6 bases and J shed 5 bases, with 20 bases lying between them. The CDR3 loop spans 15 amino acids. CDR3 nucleotides: TGTGCCAGCAGCAACTTTCAGGAGGGCACCAACGAGCAGTACTTC. This codes for CASSNFQEGTNEQYF.

V and J are TRBV6-1 and TRBJ2-2; weak D call: TRBD1 (5 bases). Germline V gene lookup returns CDR1 MNHNS and CDR2 SASEGT. V was shortened by 7 bases and J by 2 bases, with 14 bases between the two germline ends. This CDR3 is 15 amino acids long. CDR3 loop: CASTIYRFNTGELFF. Here the CDR3 DNA reads TGTGCCAGCACCATATACAGGTTCAACACCGGGGAGCTGTTTTTT.

In its sample, this clone was seen many times. CDR3 coding DNA: TGTGCCAGCAGCCATTCCGGGACTAGTGACCCGGATTTAGATACGCAGTATTTT. Its protein is CASSHSGTSDPDLDTQYF. The chain employs TRBV3-1 and TRBJ2-3; 8 bases agree with TRBD2. The CDR3 totals 18 residues. Germline trimming cut 3 bases from V and 5 bases from J; bases unmatched to any gene: 16. Per germline, CDR1 LGHDT and CDR2 YNNKEL (reference sequence).

About this clone: One end of the junction varies from germline; a read error may be responsible. The chain combines TRBV5-1 with TRBJ2-1; D is undetermined. The CDR3 consists of 14 residues. CDR1 and CDR2 from the germline V gene are SGHRS and YFSETQ. For the CDR3, the DNA is TGCACCAGCAGCTTGATTACAGTGGACAATGAGCAGTTCTTC. Translated, it gives CTSSLITVDNEQFF.

This clone was detected only a few times. A read error is possible here, since a much larger clone lies one base away. The rearrangement links TRBV19 to TRBJ1-2, with no clear D. The V gene's germline CDR1 is LNHDA and CDR2 SQIVND (reference sequence). There are 13 residues in the CDR3. CDR3 sequence (DNA): TGTGCCAGTAATATAGGTCAGTTCAGCGGCTACACCTTC. Translation gives CASNIGQFSGYTF.

This clone was counted at least ten times. The V call is TRBV7-9, the J call TRBJ2-7, with TRBD1 matching over 11 bases. Germline-derived CDR1 and CDR2 are SEHNR and FQNEAQ (reference sequence). Trimming at V came to 5 bases and at J to 7 bases, leaving 7 bases not matched to a gene. The CDR3 is 14 residues long. The CDR3 sequence: CASSRGQGAPEQYF. In DNA form, the CDR3 reads TGTGCCAGCAGCCGCGGACAGGGGGCGCCGGAGCAGTACTTC. Full variable domain (rest looked up from reference TRBV7-9 and TRBJ2-7): DTGVSQNPRHKITKRGQNVTFRCDPISEHNRLYWYRQTLGQGPEFLTYFQNEAQLEKSRLLSDRFSAERPKGSFSTLEIQRTEQGDSAMYLCASSRGQGAPEQYFGPGTRLTVT.

This clone has at least ten counts. This same CDR3 is encoded by further DNA sequences in the sample. V usage is TRBV20-1 and J usage is TRBJ2-5, with D maybe TRBD2 (6 bases). The length of the CDR3 is 15 residues. Germline values: CDR1 DFQATT, CDR2 SNEGSKA (reference sequence). Trimming left V 1 base short and J 2 bases short, with 14 bases between. DNA of the CDR3: TGCAGTGCTAGAGCGACTAGTGGGGAACAAGAGACCCAGTACTTC. Translation: CSARATSGEQETQYF.

The table lists this clone with many counts. The chain joins TRBV5-4 to TRBJ2-3, with D perhaps TRBD2 (6 bases). Deletions cut 7 bases from V and 2 bases from J, with 14 bases between. Germline-derived CDR1 and CDR2 are SGHNT and YYREEE (reference sequence). This CDR3 comprises 14 residues. CDR3 region: CASWVGGLTDTQYF. The CDR3 bases are TGTGCCAGCTGGGTTGGAGGGCTCACAGATACGCAGTATTTT.

This chain joins TRBV19 and TRBJ2-7; D uncertain. V was trimmed by 6 bases and J by 6 bases, leaving 15 bases between them. Germline loops: CDR1 LNHDA, CDR2 SQIVND (reference sequence). The CDR3 has 13 residues. The CDR3 here is CASRTSFGCEQYF. Here the CDR3 DNA reads TGTGCCAGTAGGACATCCTTCGGGTGCGAGCAGTACTTC.

V is TRBV14 and J is TRBJ2-5; D is unresolved. Deletions cut 6 bases from V and 2 bases from J, with 13 bases between. Germline V gene sequence: CDR1 SGHDN, CDR2 FVKESK. The CDR3 consists of 14 residues. The CDR3 bases are TGTGCCAGCAGTCCCCGTAGACATCAAGAGACCCAGTACTTC. As protein: CASSPRRHQETQYF.

This clone has at least ten counts. This chain connects TRBV9 to TRBJ2-3, with D unclear. Germline-derived CDR1 and CDR2 are SGDLS and YYNGEE. The CDR3 runs to 15 residues. Trimming removed 4 bases from V and 0 bases from J, with 12 bases in between. The CDR3 is CASSPLLSSTDTQYF. The CDR3 DNA follows: TGTGCCAGCAGCCCCCTTCTCTCTAGCACAGATACGCAGTATTTT. The full variable domain, with the rest looked up from reference TRBV9 and TRBJ2-3, is DSGVTQTPKHLITATGQRVTLRCSPRSGDLSVYWYQQSLDQGLQFLIQYYNGEERAKGNILERFSAQQFPDLHSELNLSSLELGDSALYFCASSPLLSSTDTQYFGPGTRLTVL.

This clone was counted many times. This chain joins TRBV2 and TRBJ2-3; tentative D call: TRBD2 (5 bases). The CDR3 consists of 16 residues. Between the trimmed V and J ends, which lost 5 bases and 0 bases, there was a span of 15 bases. Germline loops: CDR1 SNHLY, CDR2 FYNNEI. CDR3 loop: CASSRGLRTSTDTQYF. CDR3 nucleotide sequence: TGTGCCAGCAGTCGAGGACTGAGGACTAGCACAGATACGCAGTATTTT.

This clone was counted at least ten times. The chain carries TRBV20-1 and TRBJ1-4, with D maybe TRBD1 (5 bases). V was shortened by 0 bases and J by 6 bases, with 11 bases between the two germline ends. The CDR3 runs 14 residues. Per germline, CDR1 DFQATT and CDR2 SNEGSKA (reference sequence). The CDR3 DNA reads TGCAGTGCTAGAGATGCTCTCAGGGATGAAAAACTGTTTTTT. Amino acid sequence: CSARDALRDEKLFF.

The sample holds many counts of this clone. The gene calls are TRBV5-4 and TRBJ2-2, with TRBD1 identical over 10 bases. The CDR3 has 15 amino acids. The V gene's germline CDR1 is SGHNT and CDR2 YYREEE (reference sequence). The trim removed 0 bases at V and 6 bases at J, leaving 2 bases unmatched. The CDR3 region has the DNA TGTGCCAGCAGCTTGGGACAGGGGGCGGCCGGGGAGCTGTTTTTT. It encodes CASSLGQGAAGELFF.

Details on this clone: Without the conserved terminal phenylalanine or tryptophan, this CDR3 likely stems from a read error. The rearrangement uses TRBV6-1 and TRBJ1-3, with D unresolved. The germline V and J ends were trimmed by 5 bases and 0 bases, with 11 bases remaining between them. The CDR3 spans 15 residues. Germline loops: CDR1 MNHNS, CDR2 SASEGT. In DNA form, the CDR3 reads TGTGCCAGCAGTCCACTGGCTCTCTCTGGAAACACCATATATTCT. Translation gives CASSPLALSGNTIYS.